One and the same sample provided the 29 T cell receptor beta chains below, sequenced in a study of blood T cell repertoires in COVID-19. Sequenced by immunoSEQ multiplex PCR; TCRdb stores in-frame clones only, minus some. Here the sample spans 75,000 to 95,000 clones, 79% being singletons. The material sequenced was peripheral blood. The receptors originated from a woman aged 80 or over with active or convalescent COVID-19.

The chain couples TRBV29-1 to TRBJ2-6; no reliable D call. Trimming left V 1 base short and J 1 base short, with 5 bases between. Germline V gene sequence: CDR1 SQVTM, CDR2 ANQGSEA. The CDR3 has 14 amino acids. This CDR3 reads CSVEGDSGANVLTF. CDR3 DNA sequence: TGCAGCGTTGAAGGAGATTCTGGGGCCAACGTCCTGACTTTC.

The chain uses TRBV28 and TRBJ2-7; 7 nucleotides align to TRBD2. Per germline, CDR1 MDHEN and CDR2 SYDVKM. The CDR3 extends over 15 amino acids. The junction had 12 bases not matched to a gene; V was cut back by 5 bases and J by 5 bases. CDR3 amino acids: CASSNPGLPVDEQYF. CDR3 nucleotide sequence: TGTGCCAGCAGTAACCCGGGACTACCCGTGGACGAGCAGTACTTC.

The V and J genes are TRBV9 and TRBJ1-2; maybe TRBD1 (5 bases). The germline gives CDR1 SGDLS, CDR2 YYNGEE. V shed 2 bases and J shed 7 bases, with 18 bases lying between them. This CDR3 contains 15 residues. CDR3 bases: TGTGCCAGCAGCGTCGGACGGGGGGGAGGGCTTGGCTACACCTTC. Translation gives CASSVGRGGGLGYTF. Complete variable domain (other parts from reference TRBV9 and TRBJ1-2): DSGVTQTPKHLITATGQRVTLRCSPRSGDLSVYWYQQSLDQGLQFLIQYYNGEERAKGNILERFSAQQFPDLHSELNLSSLELGDSALYFCASSVGRGGGLGYTFGSGTRLTVV.

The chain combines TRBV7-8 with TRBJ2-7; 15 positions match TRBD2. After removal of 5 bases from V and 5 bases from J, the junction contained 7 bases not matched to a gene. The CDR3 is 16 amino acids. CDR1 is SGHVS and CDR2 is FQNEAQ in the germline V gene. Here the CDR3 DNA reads TGTGCCAGCAGCCGCCGGACTAGCGGGGGGGCGGACGAGCAGTACTTC. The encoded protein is CASSRRTSGGADEQYF.

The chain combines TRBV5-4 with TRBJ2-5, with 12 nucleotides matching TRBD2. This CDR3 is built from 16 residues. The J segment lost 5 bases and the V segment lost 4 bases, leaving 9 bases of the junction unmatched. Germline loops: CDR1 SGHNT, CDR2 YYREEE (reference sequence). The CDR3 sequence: CASSPASGRAPETQYF. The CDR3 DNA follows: TGTGCCAGCAGCCCGGCTAGCGGGAGGGCCCCGGAGACCCAGTACTTC.

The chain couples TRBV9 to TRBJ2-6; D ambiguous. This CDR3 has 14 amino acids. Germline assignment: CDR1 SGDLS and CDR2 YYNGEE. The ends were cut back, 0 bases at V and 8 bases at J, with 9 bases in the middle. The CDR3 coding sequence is TGTGCCAGCAGCGTAGGGGCGCCGACCAACGTCCTGACTTTC. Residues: CASSVGAPTNVLTF.

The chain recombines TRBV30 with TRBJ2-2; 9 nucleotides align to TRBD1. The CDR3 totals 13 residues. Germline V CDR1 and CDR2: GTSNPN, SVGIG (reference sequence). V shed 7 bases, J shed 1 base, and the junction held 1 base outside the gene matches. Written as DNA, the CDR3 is TGTGCCTTGGGACAGGGGAACACCGGGGAGCTGTTTTTT. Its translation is CALGQGNTGELFF.

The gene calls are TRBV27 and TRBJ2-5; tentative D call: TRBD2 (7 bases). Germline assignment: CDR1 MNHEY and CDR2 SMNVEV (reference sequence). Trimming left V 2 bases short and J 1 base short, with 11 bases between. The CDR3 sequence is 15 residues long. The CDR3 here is CASSLRGGRQETQYF. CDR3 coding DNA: TGTGCCAGCAGTTTAAGGGGGGGGCGCCAAGAGACCCAGTACTTC.

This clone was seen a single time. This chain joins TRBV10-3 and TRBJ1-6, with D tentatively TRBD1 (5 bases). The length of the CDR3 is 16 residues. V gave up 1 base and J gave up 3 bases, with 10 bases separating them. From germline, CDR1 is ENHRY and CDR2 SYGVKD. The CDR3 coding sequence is TGTGCCATCAGTGAGTTCAGCAGGGACTATAATTCACCCCTCCACTTT. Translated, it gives CAISEFSRDYNSPLHF.

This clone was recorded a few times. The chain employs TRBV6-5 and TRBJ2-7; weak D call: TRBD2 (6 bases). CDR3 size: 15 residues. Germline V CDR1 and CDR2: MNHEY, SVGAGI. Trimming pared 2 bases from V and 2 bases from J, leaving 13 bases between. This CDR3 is CASSYGGGGTYEQYF. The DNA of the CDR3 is TGTGCCAGCAGTTACGGAGGAGGCGGGACCTACGAGCAGTACTTC.

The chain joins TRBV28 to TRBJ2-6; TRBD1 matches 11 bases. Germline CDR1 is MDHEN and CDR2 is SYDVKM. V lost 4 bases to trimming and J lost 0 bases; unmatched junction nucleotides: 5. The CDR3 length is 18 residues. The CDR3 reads CASSSWTGGVSGANVLTF. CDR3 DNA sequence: TGTGCCAGCAGTTCCTGGACAGGGGGCGTCTCTGGGGCCAACGTCCTGACTTTC.

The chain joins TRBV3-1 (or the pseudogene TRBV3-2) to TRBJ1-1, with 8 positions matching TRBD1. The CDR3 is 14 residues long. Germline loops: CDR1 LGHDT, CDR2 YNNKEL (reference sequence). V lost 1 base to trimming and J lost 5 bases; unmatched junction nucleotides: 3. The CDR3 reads CASSQVQGATEAFF. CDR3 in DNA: TGTGCCAGCAGCCAAGTCCAGGGGGCAACTGAAGCTTTCTTT.

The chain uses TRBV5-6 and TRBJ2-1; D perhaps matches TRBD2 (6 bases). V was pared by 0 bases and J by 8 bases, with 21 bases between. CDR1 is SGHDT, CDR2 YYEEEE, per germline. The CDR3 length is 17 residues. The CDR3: CASSLVGGRGKHHEQFF. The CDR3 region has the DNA TGTGCCAGCAGCTTGGTTGGTGGGCGGGGAAAGCACCATGAGCAGTTCTTC.

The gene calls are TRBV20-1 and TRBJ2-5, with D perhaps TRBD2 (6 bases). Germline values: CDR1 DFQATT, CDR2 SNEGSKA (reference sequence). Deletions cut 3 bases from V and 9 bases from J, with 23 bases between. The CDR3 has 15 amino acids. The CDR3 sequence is CSASPDGSITGAQYF. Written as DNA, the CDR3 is TGCAGTGCTAGTCCCGACGGTTCCATTACGGGGGCCCAGTACTTC.

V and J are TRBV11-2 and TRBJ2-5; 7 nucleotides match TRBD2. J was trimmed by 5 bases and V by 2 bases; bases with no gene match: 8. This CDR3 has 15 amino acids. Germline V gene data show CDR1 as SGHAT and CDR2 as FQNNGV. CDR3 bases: TGTGCCAGCAGCTTAAGAAGCGGGGACCCCGAGACCCAGTACTTC. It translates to CASSLRSGDPETQYF.

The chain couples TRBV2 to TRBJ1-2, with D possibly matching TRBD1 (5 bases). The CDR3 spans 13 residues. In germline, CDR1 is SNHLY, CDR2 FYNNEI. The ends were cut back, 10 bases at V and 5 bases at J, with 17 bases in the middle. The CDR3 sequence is CATRGRGGYGYTF. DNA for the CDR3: TGTGCCACCCGGGGGAGGGGAGGTTATGGCTACACCTTC.

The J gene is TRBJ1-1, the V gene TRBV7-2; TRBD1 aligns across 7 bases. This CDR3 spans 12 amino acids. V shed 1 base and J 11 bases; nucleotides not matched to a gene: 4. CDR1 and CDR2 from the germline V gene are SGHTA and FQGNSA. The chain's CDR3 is CASSLGQGDAFF. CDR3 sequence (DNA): TGTGCCAGCAGCTTAGGACAGGGTGATGCTTTCTTT. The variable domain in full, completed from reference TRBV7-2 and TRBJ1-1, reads GAGVSQSPSNKVTEKGKDVELRCDPISGHTALYWYRQSLGQGLEFLIYFQGNSAPDKSGLPSDRFSAERTGGSVSTLTIQRTQQEDSAVYLCASSLGQGDAFFGQGTRLTVV.

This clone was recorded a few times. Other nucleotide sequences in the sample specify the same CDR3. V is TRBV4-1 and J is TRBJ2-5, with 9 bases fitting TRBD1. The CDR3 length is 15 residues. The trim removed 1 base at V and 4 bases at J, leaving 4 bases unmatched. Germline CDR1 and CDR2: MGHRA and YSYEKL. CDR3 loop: CASSQVGTGRETQYF. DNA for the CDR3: TGCGCCAGCAGCCAAGTAGGGACAGGGAGAGAGACCCAGTACTTC.

CDR3 DNA sequence: TGTGCCACCAGCAGAGGGCAGGGTGGCACCGGGGAGCTGTTTTTT. Amino acid sequence: CATSRGQGGTGELFF. The chain carries TRBV15 and TRBJ2-2, with a weak D call TRBD1 (5 bases). The CDR3 has 15 amino acids. Trimming shortened V by 1 base and J by 4 bases, and 10 bases separated the two germline ends. Germline values: CDR1 LNHNV, CDR2 YYDKDF (reference sequence).

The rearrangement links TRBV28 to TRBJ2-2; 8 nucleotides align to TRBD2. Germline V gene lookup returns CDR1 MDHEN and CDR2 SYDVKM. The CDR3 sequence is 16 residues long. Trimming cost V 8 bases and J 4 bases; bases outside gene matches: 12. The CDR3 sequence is CASGQARLASTGELFF. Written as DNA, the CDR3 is TGTGCCAGCGGCCAGGCGAGACTAGCGAGCACCGGGGAGCTGTTTTTT.

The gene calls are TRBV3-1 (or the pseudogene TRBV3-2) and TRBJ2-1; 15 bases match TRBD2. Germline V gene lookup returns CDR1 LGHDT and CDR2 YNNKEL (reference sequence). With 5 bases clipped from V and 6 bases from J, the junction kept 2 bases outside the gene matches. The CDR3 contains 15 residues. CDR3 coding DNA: TGTGCCAGCAGCGGGACTAGCGGGAGGACCAATGAGCAGTTCTTC. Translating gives CASSGTSGRTNEQFF.

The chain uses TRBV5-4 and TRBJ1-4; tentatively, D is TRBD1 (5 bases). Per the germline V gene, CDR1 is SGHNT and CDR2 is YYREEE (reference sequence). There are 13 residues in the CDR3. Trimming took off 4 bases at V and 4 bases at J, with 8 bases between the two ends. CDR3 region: CASSAQGNEKLFF. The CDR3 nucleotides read TGTGCCAGCAGCGCCCAGGGTAATGAAAAACTGTTTTTT.

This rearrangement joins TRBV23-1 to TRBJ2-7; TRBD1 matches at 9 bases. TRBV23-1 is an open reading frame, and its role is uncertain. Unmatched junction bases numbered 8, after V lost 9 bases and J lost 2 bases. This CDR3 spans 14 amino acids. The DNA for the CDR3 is TGCGCCAGGGGGGGGACAGGGTGTCCCTACGAGCAGTACTTC. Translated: CARGGTGCPYEQYF.

The CDR3 sequence is CASSLGRAGRTGTYNEQFF. For the CDR3, the DNA is TGTGCCAGCAGCTTAGGACGGGCCGGACGAACCGGGACTTACAATGAGCAGTTCTTC. The gene calls are TRBV7-9 and TRBJ2-1; tentatively, D is TRBD2 (6 bases). V was shortened by 1 base and J by 4 bases, with 23 bases between the two germline ends. Germline V gene data show CDR1 as SEHNR and CDR2 as FQNEAQ (reference sequence). The CDR3 extends over 19 amino acids. Drawing the rest from reference TRBV7-9 and TRBJ2-1, the complete variable domain is DTGVSQNPRHKITKRGQNVTFRCDPISEHNRLYWYRQTLGQGPEFLTYFQNEAQLEKSRLLSDRFSAERPKGSFSTLEIQRTEQGDSAMYLCASSLGRAGRTGTYNEQFFGPGTRLTVL.

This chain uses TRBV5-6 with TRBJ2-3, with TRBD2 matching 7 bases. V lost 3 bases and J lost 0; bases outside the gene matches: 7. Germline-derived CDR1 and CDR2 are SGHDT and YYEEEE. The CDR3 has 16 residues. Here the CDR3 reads CASSSRLARSTDTQYF. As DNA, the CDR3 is TGTGCCAGCAGCTCGAGACTAGCCAGAAGCACAGATACGCAGTATTTT.

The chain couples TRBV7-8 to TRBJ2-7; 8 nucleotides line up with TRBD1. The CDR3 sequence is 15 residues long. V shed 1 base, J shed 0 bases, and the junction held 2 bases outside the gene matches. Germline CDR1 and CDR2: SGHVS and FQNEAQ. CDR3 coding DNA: TGTGCCAGCAGCTTAGGGACAGGGTTCTCCTACGAGCAGTACTTC. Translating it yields CASSLGTGFSYEQYF.

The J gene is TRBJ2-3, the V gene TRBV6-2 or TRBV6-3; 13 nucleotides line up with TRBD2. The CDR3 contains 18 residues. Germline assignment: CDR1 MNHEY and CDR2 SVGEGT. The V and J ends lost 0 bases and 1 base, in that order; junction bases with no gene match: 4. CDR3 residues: CASSYSTSGGLGTDTQYF. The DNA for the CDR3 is TGTGCCAGCAGTTACTCGACTAGCGGGGGGTTGGGCACAGATACGCAGTATTTT.

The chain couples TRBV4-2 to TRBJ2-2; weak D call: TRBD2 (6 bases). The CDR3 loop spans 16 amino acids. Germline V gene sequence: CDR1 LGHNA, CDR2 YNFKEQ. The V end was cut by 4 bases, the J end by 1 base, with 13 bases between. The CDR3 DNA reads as TGTGCCAGCAGCCTGTCCTCGGGAGTGAACACCGGGGAGCTGTTTTTT. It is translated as CASSLSSGVNTGELFF.

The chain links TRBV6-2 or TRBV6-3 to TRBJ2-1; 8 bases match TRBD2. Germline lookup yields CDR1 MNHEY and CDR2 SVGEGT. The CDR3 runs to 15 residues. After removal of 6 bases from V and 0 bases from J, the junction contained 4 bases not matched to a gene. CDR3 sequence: CASSLSGSSYNEQFF. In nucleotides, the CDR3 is TGTGCCAGCAGCTTAAGCGGGAGCTCCTACAATGAGCAGTTCTTC.